The present entry profiles one TCR beta chain with its context. This specimen belongs to a study of technical replicates of blood from several donors. Method: immunoSEQ multiplex PCR; TCRdb's copy keeps in-frame clones and lacks some. The table records tens of thousands of clones, roughly 95% of them present only once. This CDR3 region has 14 residues. Germline assignment: CDR1 SGHTA and CDR2 FQGNSA. J was trimmed by 2 bases and V by 4 bases; bases with no gene match: 2. The TCR was taken from a human donor in good health. The sample was T cells isolated from PBMCs. The J gene is TRBJ2-3, the V gene TRBV7-2, with 8 bases lining up with TRBD2. The CDR3, as DNA: TGTGCCAGCAGCTGGGGACTAGTCACAGATACGCAGTATTTT. It specifies CASSWGLVTDTQYF.